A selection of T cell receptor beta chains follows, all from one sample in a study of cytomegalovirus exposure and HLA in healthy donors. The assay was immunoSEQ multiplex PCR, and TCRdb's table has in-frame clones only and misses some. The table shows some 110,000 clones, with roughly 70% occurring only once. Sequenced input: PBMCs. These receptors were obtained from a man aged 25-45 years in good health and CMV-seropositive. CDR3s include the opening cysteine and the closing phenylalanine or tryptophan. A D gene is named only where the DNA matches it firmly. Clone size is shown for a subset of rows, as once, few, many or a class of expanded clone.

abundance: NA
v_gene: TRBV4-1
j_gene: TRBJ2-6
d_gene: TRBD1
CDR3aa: CASSQPMGQGTSGANVLTF
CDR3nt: TGCGCCAGCAGCCAACCTATGGGACAGGGTACCTCTGGGGCCAACGTCCTGACTTTC

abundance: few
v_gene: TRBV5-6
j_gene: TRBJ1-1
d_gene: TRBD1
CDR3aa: CASSRTGQNEAFF
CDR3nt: TGTGCCAGCAGCAGGACGGGACAGAATGAAGCTTTCTTT

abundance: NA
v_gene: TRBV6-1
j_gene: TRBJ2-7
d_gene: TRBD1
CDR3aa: CASSAFGTDYEQYF
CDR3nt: TGTGCCAGCAGTGCGTTCGGGACAGACTACGAGCAGTACTTC

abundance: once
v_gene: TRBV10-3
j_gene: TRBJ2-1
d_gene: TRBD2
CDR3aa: CAISRTSGGLGNEQFF
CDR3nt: TGTGCCATCAGTCGGACTAGCGGGGGGCTGGGCAATGAGCAGTTCTTC

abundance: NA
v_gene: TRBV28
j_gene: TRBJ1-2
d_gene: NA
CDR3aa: CASTQGNYGYTF
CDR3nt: TGTGCCAGCACCCAGGGAAACTATGGCTACACCTTC

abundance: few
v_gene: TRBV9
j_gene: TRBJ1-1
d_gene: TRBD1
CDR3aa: CASSVWTGAHTEAFF
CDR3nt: TGTGCCAGCAGCGTTTGGACAGGGGCCCACACTGAAGCTTTCTTT

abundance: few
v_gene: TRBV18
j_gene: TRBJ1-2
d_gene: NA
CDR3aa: CASPPDGLTMGYTF
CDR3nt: TGTGCCAGCCCACCCGACGGATTGACTATGGGCTACACCTTC

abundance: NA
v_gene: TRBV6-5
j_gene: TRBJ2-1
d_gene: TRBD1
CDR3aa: CASSYSGQSSYNEQFF
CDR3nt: TGTGCCAGCAGTTACTCGGGACAGAGCTCCTACAATGAGCAGTTCTTC

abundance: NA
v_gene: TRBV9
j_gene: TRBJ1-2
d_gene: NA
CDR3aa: CASSAGDGYTF
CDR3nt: TGTGCCAGCAGCGCAGGGGACGGCTACACCTTC

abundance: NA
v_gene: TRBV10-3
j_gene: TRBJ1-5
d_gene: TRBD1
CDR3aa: CAIRGTGDNQPQHF
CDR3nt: TGTGCCATCAGAGGGACAGGGGACAATCAGCCCCAGCATTTT

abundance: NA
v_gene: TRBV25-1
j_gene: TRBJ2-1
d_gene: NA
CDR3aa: CASSSRTETYNEQFF
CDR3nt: TGTGCCAGCAGTTCCCGGACAGAAACCTACAATGAGCAGTTCTTC

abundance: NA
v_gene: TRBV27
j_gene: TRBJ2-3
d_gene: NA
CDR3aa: CASSLLGAVTDTQYF
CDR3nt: TGTGCCAGCAGTTTATTGGGGGCAGTCACAGATACGCAGTATTTT

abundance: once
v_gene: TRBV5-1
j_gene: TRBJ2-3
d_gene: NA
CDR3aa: CASSPERARTDTQYF
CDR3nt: TGCGCCAGCAGCCCAGAGCGGGCCCGCACAGATACGCAGTATTTT

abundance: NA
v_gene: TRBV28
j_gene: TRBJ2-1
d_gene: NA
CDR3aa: CASSHQGLHNEQFF
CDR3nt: TGTGCCAGCAGCCATCAGGGCCTACACAATGAGCAGTTCTTC

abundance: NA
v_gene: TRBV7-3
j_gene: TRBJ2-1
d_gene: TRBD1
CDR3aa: CASSRLEGASYNEQFF
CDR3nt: TGTGCCAGCAGCCGTCTCGAGGGGGCCTCCTACAATGAGCAGTTCTTC

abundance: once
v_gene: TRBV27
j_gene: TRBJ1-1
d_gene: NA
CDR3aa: CASSFGGGGTEAFF
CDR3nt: TGTGCCAGCAGTTTCGGCGGGGGTGGCACTGAAGCTTTCTTT

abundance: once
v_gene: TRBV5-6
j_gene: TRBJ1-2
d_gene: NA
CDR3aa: CASSLTGRGGYTF
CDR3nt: TGTGCCAGCAGCTTGACAGGGAGGGGTGGCTACACCTTC

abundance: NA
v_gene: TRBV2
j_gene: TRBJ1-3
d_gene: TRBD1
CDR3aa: CASIQQGAGNTIYF
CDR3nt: TGTGCCAGCATCCAACAGGGGGCTGGAAACACCATATATTTT

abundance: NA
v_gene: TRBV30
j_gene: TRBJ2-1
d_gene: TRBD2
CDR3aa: CAWSRGGRKAYNEQFF
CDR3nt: TGTGCCTGGAGTCGGGGCGGGAGAAAAGCCTACAATGAGCAGTTCTTC

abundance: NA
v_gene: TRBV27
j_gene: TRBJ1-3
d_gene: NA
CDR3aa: CASSFKWSSGNTIYF
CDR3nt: TGTGCCAGCAGTTTTAAGTGGAGCTCTGGAAACACCATATATTTT

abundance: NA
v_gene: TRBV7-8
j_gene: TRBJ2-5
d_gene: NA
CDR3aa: CASSFQGYQETQYF
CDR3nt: TGTGCCAGCAGCTTCCAGGGCTACCAAGAGACCCAGTACTTC

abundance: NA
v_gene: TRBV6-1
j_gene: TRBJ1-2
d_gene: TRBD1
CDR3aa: CASSEGRRGLGGYTF
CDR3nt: TGTGCCAGCAGTGAAGGGCGTAGGGGGCTCGGTGGCTACACCTTC

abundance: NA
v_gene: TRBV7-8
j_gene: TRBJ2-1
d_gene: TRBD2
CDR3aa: CASSLAGGEQFF
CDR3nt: TGTGCCAGCAGCTTAGCGGGAGGGGAGCAGTTCTTC

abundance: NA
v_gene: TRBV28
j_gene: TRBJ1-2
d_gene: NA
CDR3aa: CASRQGSLNYGYTF
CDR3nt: TGTGCCAGCAGACAGGGCTCACTTAACTATGGCTACACCTTC

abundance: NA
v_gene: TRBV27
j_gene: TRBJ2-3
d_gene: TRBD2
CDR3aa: CASSLPVIGLAGGPTDTQYF
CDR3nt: TGTGCCAGCAGTTTACCAGTTATAGGACTAGCGGGAGGGCCAACAGATACGCAGTATTTT

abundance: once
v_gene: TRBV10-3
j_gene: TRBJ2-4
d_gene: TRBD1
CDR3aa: CAISGEQGVKNIQYF
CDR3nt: TGTGCCATCAGTGGGGAACAGGGGGTAAAAAACATTCAGTACTTC

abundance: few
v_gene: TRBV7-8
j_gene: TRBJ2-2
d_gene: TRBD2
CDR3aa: CASSLSPSGRTGELFF
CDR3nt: TGTGCCAGCAGCTTATCACCTAGCGGGAGGACCGGGGAGCTGTTTTTT

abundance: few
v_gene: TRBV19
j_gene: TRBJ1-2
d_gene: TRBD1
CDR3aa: CASSMGQGDGYTF
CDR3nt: TGTGCCAGTAGTATGGGACAGGGAGATGGCTACACCTTC

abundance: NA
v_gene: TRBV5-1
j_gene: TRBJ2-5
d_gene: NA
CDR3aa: CASSRRSPQETQYF
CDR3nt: TGCGCCAGCAGCCGCCGGAGTCCTCAAGAGACCCAGTACTTC

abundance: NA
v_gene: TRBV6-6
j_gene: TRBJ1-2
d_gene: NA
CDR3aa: CASRPYENYGYTF
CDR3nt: TGTGCCAGCAGACCATATGAGAACTATGGCTACACCTTC

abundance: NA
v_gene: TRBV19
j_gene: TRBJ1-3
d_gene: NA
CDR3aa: CASSIPLRRLGGNTIYF
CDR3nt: TGTGCCAGTAGTATCCCCCTCCGGCGGCTTGGTGGAAACACCATATATTTT

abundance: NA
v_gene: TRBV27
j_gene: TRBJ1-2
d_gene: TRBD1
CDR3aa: CASSYMDRSRPVGYTF
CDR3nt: TGTGCCAGCAGTTATATGGACAGGTCGAGGCCGGTTGGCTACACCTTC

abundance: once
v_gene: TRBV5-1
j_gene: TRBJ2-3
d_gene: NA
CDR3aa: CASSLAASASDTQYF
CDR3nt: TGCGCCAGCAGCTTGGCGGCTAGCGCCTCCGATACGCAGTATTTT

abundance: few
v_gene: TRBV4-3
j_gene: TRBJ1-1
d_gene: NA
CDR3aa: CASSQDAGTSGGAFF
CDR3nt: TGCGCCAGCAGCCAAGATGCAGGGACCTCGGGGGGAGCTTTCTTT

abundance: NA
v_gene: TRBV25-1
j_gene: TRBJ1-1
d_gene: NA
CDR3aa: CASSEYFGGGPRNTEAFF
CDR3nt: TGTGCCAGCAGTGAATACTTTGGGGGGGGACCCAGGAACACTGAAGCTTTCTTT

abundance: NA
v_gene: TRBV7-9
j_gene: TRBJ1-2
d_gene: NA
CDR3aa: CASSSPLQGNYGYTF
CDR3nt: TGTGCCAGCAGCTCCCCACTACAGGGTAACTATGGCTACACCTTC

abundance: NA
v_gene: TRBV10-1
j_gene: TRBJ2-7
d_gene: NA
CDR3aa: CASSLTGREQYF
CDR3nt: TGCGCCAGCAGTTTAACAGGGCGCGAGCAGTACTTC

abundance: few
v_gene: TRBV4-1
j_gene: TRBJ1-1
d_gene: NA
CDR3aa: CASSQLAGNTEAFF
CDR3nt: TGCGCCAGCAGCCAATTGGCAGGGAACACTGAAGCTTTCTTT

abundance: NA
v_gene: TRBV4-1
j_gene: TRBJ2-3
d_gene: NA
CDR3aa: CASSQEQSSTDTQYF
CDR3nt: TGCGCCAGCAGCCAAGAACAGTCTAGCACAGATACGCAGTATTTT

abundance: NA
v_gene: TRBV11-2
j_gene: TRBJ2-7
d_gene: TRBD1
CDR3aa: CASTGTASHYEQYF
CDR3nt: TGTGCCAGCACCGGGACAGCGTCCCACTACGAGCAGTACTTC

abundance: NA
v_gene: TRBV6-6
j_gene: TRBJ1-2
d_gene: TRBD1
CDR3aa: CASTTTGNYGYTF
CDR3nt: TGTGCCAGCACAACGACAGGGAACTATGGCTACACCTTC

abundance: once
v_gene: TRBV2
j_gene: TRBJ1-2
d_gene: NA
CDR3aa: CASSEWAAGYTF
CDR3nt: TGTGCCAGCAGTGAATGGGCAGCCGGCTACACCTTC

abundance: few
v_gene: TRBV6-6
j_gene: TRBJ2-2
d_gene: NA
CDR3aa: CASRSGWNTGELFF
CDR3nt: TGTGCCAGCAGGTCAGGATGGAACACCGGGGAGCTGTTTTTT

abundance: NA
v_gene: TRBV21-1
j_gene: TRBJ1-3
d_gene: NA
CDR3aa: CASSGQAPGNTIYF
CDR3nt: TGTGCCAGCAGCGGTCAGGCCCCCGGAAACACCATATATTTT

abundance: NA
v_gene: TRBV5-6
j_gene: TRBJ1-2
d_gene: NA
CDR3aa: CASNLGLTGYGYTF
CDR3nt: TGTGCCAGCAACTTGGGGCTAACAGGGTATGGCTACACCTTC

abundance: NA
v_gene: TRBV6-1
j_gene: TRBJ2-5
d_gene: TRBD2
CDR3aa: CASSDLGTSGGNPETQYF
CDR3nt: TGTGCCAGCAGTGATTTGGGGACTAGCGGGGGGAACCCAGAGACCCAGTACTTC

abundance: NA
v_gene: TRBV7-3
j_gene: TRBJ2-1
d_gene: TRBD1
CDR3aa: CASSADRGTYNEQFF
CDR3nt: TGTGCCAGCAGCGCGGACAGGGGGACCTACAATGAGCAGTTCTTC

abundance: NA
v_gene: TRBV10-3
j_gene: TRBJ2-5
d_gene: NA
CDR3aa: CAIRLQETQYF
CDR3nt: TGTGCCATCAGATTACAAGAGACCCAGTACTTC

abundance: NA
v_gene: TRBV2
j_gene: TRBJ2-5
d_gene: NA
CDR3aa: CASSEGTAGRETQYF
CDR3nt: TGTGCCAGCAGTGAAGGGACTGCGGGACGAGAGACCCAGTACTTC

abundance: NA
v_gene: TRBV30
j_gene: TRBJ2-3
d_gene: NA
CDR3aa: CAWSGGSGTDTQYF
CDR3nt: TGTGCCTGGAGTGGTGGTAGCGGCACAGATACGCAGTATTTT

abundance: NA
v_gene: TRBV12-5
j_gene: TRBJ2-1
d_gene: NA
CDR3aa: CASVEGLLPPYNEQFF
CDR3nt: TGTGCTAGTGTTGAAGGACTTCTTCCACCCTACAATGAGCAGTTCTTC

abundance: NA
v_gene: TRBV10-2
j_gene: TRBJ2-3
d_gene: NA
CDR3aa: CASKIAFSTDTQYF
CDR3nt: TGCGCCAGCAAGATAGCGTTTAGCACAGATACGCAGTATTTT

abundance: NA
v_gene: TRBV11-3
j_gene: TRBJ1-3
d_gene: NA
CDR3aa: CASSLVGDSGNTIYF
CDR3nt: TGTGCCAGCAGCTTAGTCGGGGATTCTGGAAACACCATATATTTT

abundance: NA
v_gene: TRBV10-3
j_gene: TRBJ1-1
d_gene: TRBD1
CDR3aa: CAITPGTGFTEAFF
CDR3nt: TGTGCCATCACTCCCGGGACAGGGTTCACTGAAGCTTTCTTT

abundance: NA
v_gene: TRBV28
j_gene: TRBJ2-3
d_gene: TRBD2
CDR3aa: CATKSTLSSHGLAGPTDTQYF
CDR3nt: TGTGCCACCAAGAGTACCTTGTCTTCGCACGGACTAGCGGGACCCACAGATACGCAGTATTTT

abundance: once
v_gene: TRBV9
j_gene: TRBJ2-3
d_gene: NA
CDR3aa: CASSVGGSAPDTQYF
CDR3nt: TGTGCCAGCAGCGTAGGCGGTAGCGCCCCAGATACGCAGTATTTT

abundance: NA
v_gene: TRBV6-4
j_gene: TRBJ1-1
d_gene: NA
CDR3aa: CASSAGANTEAFF
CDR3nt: TGTGCCAGCAGTGCTGGGGCTAACACTGAAGCTTTCTTT

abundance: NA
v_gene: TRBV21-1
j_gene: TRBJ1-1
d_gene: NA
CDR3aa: CASLQRRGFKAFF
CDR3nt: TGTGCCAGCCTGCAGCGAAGGGGGTTTAAAGCTTTCTTT